Sequencing of this T cell receptor (beta chain) was carried out in a study of T cell changes during pregnancy in multiple sclerosis. Some clones are missing from TCRdb's copy, which holds only in-frame ones; the method was immunoSEQ multiplex PCR. The sample gives about 58,000 clones, around 90% of which show up once; about 0.5% is in the top ten. Per germline, CDR1 LNHDA and CDR2 SQIVND (reference sequence). Trimming took 5 bases from V and 0 from J; bases not matched to a gene: 9. The CDR3 consists of 16 residues. V usage is TRBV19 and J usage is TRBJ2-7, with 8 bases that match TRBD1. The origin of this receptor is a female donor in good health, enrolled as a control in a pregnancy study. The sequencing here drew on CD4+ T cells from peripheral blood mononuclear cells, taken after pregnancy. CDR3 amino acids: CASSGLGQDSSYEQYF. Here the CDR3 DNA reads TGTGCCAGTAGTGGACTGGGACAGGATAGCTCCTACGAGCAGTACTTC.